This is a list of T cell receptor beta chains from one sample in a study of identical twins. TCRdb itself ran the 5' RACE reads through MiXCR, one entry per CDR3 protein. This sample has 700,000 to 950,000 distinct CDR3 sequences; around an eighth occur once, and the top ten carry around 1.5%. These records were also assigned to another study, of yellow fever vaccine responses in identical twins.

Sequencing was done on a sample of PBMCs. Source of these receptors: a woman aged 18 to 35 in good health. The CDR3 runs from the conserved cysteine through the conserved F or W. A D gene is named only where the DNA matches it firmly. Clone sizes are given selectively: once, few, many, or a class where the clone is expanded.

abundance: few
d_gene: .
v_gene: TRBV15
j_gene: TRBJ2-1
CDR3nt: TGTGCCACCAGCAGAGATCCAGCGAATTACAATGAGCAGTTCTTC
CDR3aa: CATSRDPANYNEQFF

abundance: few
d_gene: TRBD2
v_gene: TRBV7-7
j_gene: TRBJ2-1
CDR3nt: TGTGCCAGCAGCCCAGGACTAGCGGGTGCTGAAGAGCAGTTCTTC
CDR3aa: CASSPGLAGAEEQFF

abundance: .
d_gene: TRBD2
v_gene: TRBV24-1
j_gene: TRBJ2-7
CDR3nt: TGTGCCACCAGTGATTCGATTAGCGGGAGTCGGAACGAGCAGTACTTC
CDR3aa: CATSDSISGSRNEQYF

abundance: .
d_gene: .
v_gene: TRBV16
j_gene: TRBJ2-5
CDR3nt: TGTGCCAGCAGCCAACCATTCCGACAGGCGGAGACCCAGTACTTC
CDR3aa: CASSQPFRQAETQYF

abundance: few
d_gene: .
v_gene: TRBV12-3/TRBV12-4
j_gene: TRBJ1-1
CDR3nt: TGTGCCAGCAGTTTCCCTCGCGAGGATCTGAACACTGAAGCTTTCTTT
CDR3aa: CASSFPREDLNTEAFF

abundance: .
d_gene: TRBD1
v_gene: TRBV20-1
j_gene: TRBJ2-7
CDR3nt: TGCAGTGCTAGTCACCGGGACAGGGGGATCTACGAGCAGTACTTC
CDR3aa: CSASHRDRGIYEQYF

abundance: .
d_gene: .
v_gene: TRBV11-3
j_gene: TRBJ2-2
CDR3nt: TGTGCCAGCACCCCATTGTATTCCCTCACCGGGGAGCTGTTTTTT
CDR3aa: CASTPLYSLTGELFF

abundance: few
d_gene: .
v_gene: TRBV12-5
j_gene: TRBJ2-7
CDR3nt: TGTGCTAGTGGTTTGCCCTCGGGATACGAGCAGTACTTC
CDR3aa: CASGLPSGYEQYF

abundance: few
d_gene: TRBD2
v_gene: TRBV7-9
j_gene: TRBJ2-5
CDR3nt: TGTGCCAGCAGTTCTAGCGGGGACCGATTTTTGGGCCAGTACTTC
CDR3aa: CASSSSGDRFLGQYF

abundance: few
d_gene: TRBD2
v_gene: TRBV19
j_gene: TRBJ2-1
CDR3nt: TGTGCCAGTAGTAATATCGGGACTAGCGGCAATGAGCAGTTCTTC
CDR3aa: CASSNIGTSGNEQFF

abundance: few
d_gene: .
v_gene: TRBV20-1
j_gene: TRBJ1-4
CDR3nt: TGCAGTGCTGCCTGGGGGGGGGCGAGCGGAAAACTGTTTTTT
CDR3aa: CSAAWGGASGKLFF

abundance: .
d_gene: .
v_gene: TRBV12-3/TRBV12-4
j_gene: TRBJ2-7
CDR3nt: TGTGCCATGCCGTGGGACAACACCCCCTACTACGAGCAGTACTTC
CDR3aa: CAMPWDNTPYYEQYF

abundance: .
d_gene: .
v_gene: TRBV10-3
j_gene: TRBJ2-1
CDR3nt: TGTGCCATCAGTTCCACCGGACGGATCTCCTACAATGAGCAGTTCTTC
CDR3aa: CAISSTGRISYNEQFF

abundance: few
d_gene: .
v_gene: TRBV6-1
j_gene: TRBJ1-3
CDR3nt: TGTGCCAGCAGTAAAGGGGGGGCAGGAGACACCATATATTTT
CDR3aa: CASSKGGAGDTIYF

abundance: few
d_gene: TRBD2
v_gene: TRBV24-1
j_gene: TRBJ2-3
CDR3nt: TGTGCCACCAGTGACCGGGGACTAGCGGAAAGCACAGATACGCAGTATTTT
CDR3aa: CATSDRGLAESTDTQYF

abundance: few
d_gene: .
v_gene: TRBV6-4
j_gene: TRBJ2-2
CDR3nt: TGTGCCAGCAGTGAGGGGGGCCAGCGGGAGCTGTTTTTT
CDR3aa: CASSEGGQRELFF

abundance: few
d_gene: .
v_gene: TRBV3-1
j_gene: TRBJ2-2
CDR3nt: TGTGCCAGCAGCCAAGGGTTGGGGACCACCGGGGAGCTGTTTTTT
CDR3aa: CASSQGLGTTGELFF

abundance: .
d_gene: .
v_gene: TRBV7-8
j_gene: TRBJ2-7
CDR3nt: TGTGCCAGCAGCTTTTTTCGGGACACCTACGAGCAGTACTTC
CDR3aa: CASSFFRDTYEQYF

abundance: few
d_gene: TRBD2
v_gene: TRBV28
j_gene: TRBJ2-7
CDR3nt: TGTGCCAGCAGTTATGGGACTACCGCCTACGAGCAGTACTTC
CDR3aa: CASSYGTTAYEQYF

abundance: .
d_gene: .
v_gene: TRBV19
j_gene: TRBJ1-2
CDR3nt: TGTGCCAGCAGTAGTGTGTTAGATGGCTACACCTTC
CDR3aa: CASSSVLDGYTF

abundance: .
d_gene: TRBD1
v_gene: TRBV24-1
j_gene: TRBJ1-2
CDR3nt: TGTGCCACCAGTGCCCAAGGACAGGGCGGCGGCTACACCTTC
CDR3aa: CATSAQGQGGGYTF

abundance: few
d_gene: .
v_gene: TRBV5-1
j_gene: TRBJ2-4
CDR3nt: TGCGCCAGCCAGGAAGGGGGGACCCTCTTCAAAAACATTCAGTACTTC
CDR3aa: CASQEGGTLFKNIQYF

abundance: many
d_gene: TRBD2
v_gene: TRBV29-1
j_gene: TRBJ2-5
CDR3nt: TGCAGTTATAAGACGACTAGCGGAGAACAAGAGACCCAGTACTTC
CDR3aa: CSYKTTSGEQETQYF

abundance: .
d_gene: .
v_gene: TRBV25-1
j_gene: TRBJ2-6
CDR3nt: TGTGCCAGCAGTGCGGCAGCGAGCTCTGGGGCCAACGTCCTGACTTTC
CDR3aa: CASSAAASSGANVLTF

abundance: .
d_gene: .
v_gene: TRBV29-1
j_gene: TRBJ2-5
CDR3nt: TGCAGCACTACCGCGGGACTGACGGAGACCCAGTACTTC
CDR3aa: CSTTAGLTETQYF

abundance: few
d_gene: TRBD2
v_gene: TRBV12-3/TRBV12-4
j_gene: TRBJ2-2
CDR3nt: TGTGCCAGCAGTACTAGCGGGGCAAACACCGGGGAGCTGTTTTTT
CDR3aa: CASSTSGANTGELFF